The entry that follows covers one T cell receptor beta chain sequence. CDR1 and CDR2 from the germline V gene are SGHTA and FQGTGA. J was trimmed by 5 bases and V by 4 bases; bases with no gene match: 8. The CDR3 runs 16 residues. TCRdb keeps only in-frame clones here, not all; method: immunoSEQ multiplex PCR. The table has roughly 130,000 clones, 84% seen once. The data originate from a study of blood T cell repertoires in COVID-19. Study-level information: From T cells, B-cell-depleted T cells, or PBMCs came the material, which was cDNA or gDNA.

Seattle cases were enrolled at active infection and followed longitudinally. Sequencing was performed on peripheral blood. The chain has TRBV7-3 and TRBJ2-2; TRBD2 matches 9 bases. The clonotype was recovered from a man in his thirties or forties with COVID-19, enrolled during active disease. The CDR3 DNA reads as TGTGCCAGCAGCTCCGTAGCGGGAGTGGGGACCGGGGAGCTGTTTTTT. Translating gives CASSSVAGVGTGELFF.